A single sample is the source of the 20 T cell receptor beta chains below, sequenced in a study of OX40 agonist ivuxolimab in advanced cancers. TCRdb's copy holds only in-frame clones and misses some; the assay was immunoSEQ multiplex PCR. The table includes about 45,000 clones, 88% detected once. Sample: CD4+ or CD8+ T cells sorted from blood, taken in a trial of the OX40 agonist ivuxolimab. The origin of the receptors is an adult with an advanced solid tumor such as melanoma, head and neck, liver or kidney cancer.

V usage is TRBV9 and J usage is TRBJ2-3, with TRBD2 matching 14 bases. Trimming at V came to 3 bases and at J to 4 bases, leaving 4 bases not matched to a gene. The CDR3 is 16 amino acids. The germline V gene encodes CDR1 SGDLS and CDR2 YYNGEE. The CDR3 DNA sequence: TGTGCCAGCAGCGGCGGGACTAGCGGGAGAGCAGATACGCAGTATTTT. As protein: CASSGGTSGRADTQYF.

The chain joins TRBV19 to TRBJ2-7, with unresolved D. V lost 3 bases, J lost 6 bases, and 18 bases lay in between. CDR1 is LNHDA, CDR2 SQIVND, per germline (reference sequence). The CDR3 extends over 15 amino acids. The CDR3 loop reads CASSMSASEHFEQYF. The DNA for the CDR3 is TGTGCCAGTAGTATGTCGGCTAGTGAGCATTTCGAGCAGTACTTC.

The chain uses TRBV28 and TRBJ2-2; TRBD2 aligns across 7 bases. The CDR3 covers 14 residues. J lost 0 bases, V lost 7 bases, and 2 bases had no gene match. In germline, CDR1 is MDHEN, CDR2 SYDVKM. The CDR3 loop reads CASKRGSNTGELFF. CDR3 bases: TGTGCCAGCAAGCGGGGATCGAACACCGGGGAGCTGTTTTTT.

This rearrangement joins TRBV5-1 to TRBJ2-5; D perhaps matches TRBD2 (5 bases). Trimming cost V 0 bases and J 5 bases, with 11 bases left between them. Germline CDR1 SGHRS, CDR2 YFSETQ. The CDR3 contains 14 residues. Here the CDR3 reads CASSLESGVETQYF. In nucleotides, the CDR3 is TGCGCCAGCAGCTTGGAATCCGGGGTGGAGACCCAGTACTTC.

The chain links TRBV23-1 to TRBJ1-1; no reliable D call. TRBV23-1 counts as an open reading frame of uncertain function. This CDR3 comprises 14 residues. The germline V and J ends were trimmed by 6 bases and 1 base, with 12 bases remaining between them. CDR3 sequence reads: CASSPSDGNTEAFF. The CDR3 DNA reads as TGCGCCAGCAGCCCCTCGGACGGGAACACTGAAGCTTTCTTT.

V is TRBV6-1 and J is TRBJ2-5, with D unclear. The CDR3 is 13 residues long. The ends were cut back, 0 bases at V and 7 bases at J, with 9 bases in the middle. Germline V gene lookup returns CDR1 MNHNS and CDR2 SASEGT. CDR3 sequence reads: CASSEALLGTQYF. In DNA, the CDR3 is TGTGCCAGCAGTGAAGCCCTCCTGGGGACCCAGTACTTC.

The chain is built from TRBV6-1 and TRBJ2-1; possibly TRBD2 for D (5 bases). The ends were cut back, 4 bases at V and 2 bases at J, with 6 bases in the middle. The CDR3 length is 13 residues. The germline V gene encodes CDR1 MNHNS and CDR2 SASEGT. The CDR3 reads CASSGGTYNEQFF. The CDR3 DNA follows: TGTGCCAGCAGTGGAGGGACCTACAATGAGCAGTTCTTC.

This chain links TRBV30 with TRBJ2-3; D is possibly TRBD1 (6 bases). The CDR3 is 14 amino acids. The germline V gene has CDR1 GTSNPN and CDR2 SVGIG (reference sequence). Deletions cut 0 bases from V and 5 bases from J, with 12 bases between. The CDR3 region is CAWSVQGRKDTQYF. DNA of the CDR3: TGTGCCTGGAGTGTTCAGGGGCGCAAAGATACGCAGTATTTT.

The rearrangement links TRBV9 to TRBJ2-1, with 7 bases fitting TRBD2. Germline V gene lookup returns CDR1 SGDLS and CDR2 YYNGEE. CDR3 length: 14 amino acids. V lost 7 bases and J lost 4; bases outside the gene matches: 8. CDR3 residues: CASGREGGYNEQFF. The CDR3 coding sequence is TGTGCCAGCGGTAGGGAGGGAGGGTACAATGAGCAGTTCTTC.

The chain carries TRBV18 and TRBJ2-7, with a tentative D call TRBD1 (6 bases). Germline CDR1 KGHSH, CDR2 LQKENI. Trimming removed 5 bases from V and 4 bases from J, with 18 bases in between. The CDR3 is made up of 15 amino acids. This CDR3 is CASSETTGHLYEQYF. The CDR3, as DNA: TGTGCCAGCTCAGAAACAACAGGGCATCTGTACGAGCAGTACTTC. The complete variable domain, with remaining parts taken from reference TRBV18 and TRBJ2-7, reads NAGVMQNPRHLVRRRGQEARLRCSPMKGHSHVYWYRQLPEEGLKFMVYLQKENIIDESGMPKERFSAEFPKEGPSILRIQQVVRGDSAAYFCASSETTGHLYEQYFGPGTRLTVT.

The J gene is TRBJ2-5, the V gene TRBV20-1; D ambiguous. Trimming removed 3 bases at V and 3 bases at J, with 2 bases between. The CDR3 covers 10 residues. The germline V gene has CDR1 DFQATT and CDR2 SNEGSKA (reference sequence). The CDR3 DNA sequence: TGCAGTGCTAGTGAAGAGACCCAGTACTTC. As protein: CSASEETQYF.

The V gene is TRBV5-1, the J gene TRBJ2-5; D may match TRBD1 or TRBD2 (5 bases each). Germline values: CDR1 SGHRS, CDR2 YFSETQ. The length of the CDR3 is 16 residues. Trimming cost V 5 bases and J 4 bases, with 21 bases left between them. CDR3 nucleotide sequence: TGCGCCAGCAGATTGCAACCCGGGGCCTATGTAGAGACCCAGTACTTC. Translated, it gives CASRLQPGAYVETQYF. Combining the CDR3 with reference TRBV5-1 and TRBJ2-5 gives the whole variable domain KAGVTQTPRYLIKTRGQQVTLSCSPISGHRSVSWYQQTPGQGLQFLFEYFSETQRNKGNFPGRFSGRQFSNSRSEMNVSTLELGDSALYLCASRLQPGAYVETQYFGPGTRLLVL.

Only one count was recorded for this clone. The chain couples TRBV2 to TRBJ2-3; 8 nucleotides line up with TRBD1. V was pared by 4 bases and J by 5 bases, with 8 bases of the junction left unmatched. The germline CDR1 and CDR2 sequences are SNHLY and FYNNEI. The CDR3 has 15 residues. This chain's CDR3 is CASSATGGSEDTQYF. CDR3 coding DNA: TGTGCCAGCAGTGCCACAGGGGGTTCGGAAGATACGCAGTATTTT.

The chain combines TRBV7-2 with TRBJ2-7, with D maybe TRBD2 (6 bases). Deletions cut 0 bases from V and 3 bases from J, with 6 bases between. The CDR3 contains 13 residues. Germline CDR1 SGHTA, CDR2 FQGNSA. CDR3 nucleotides: TGTGCCAGCAGCTTAGCGCGGGGCTACGAGCAGTACTTC. As protein: CASSLARGYEQYF.

V gene TRBV5-4 combines with J gene TRBJ2-2; D gene ambiguous. Germline CDR1 is SGHNT and CDR2 is YYREEE (reference sequence). The V gene lost 3 bases and the J gene lost 8 bases, with 5 bases spanning the gap. The CDR3 covers 11 residues. The CDR3 spells CASSSAGELFF. CDR3 DNA: TGTGCCAGCAGCTCGGCTGGGGAGCTGTTTTTT. The full variable domain, in which reference TRBV5-4 and TRBJ2-2 provide the parts outside the CDR3, is ETGVTQSPTHLIKTRGQQVTLRCSSQSGHNTVSWYQQALGQGPQFIFQYYREEENGRGNFPPRFSGLQFPNYSSELNVNALELDDSALYLCASSSAGELFFGEGSRLTVL.

There are a few counts of this clone. The CDR3 bases are TGTGCCAGCAGTTTAGGGTTAGCGGGAGTGGAGACCCAGTACTTC. Its translation is CASSLGLAGVETQYF. The chain has TRBV28 and TRBJ2-5, with 9 bases aligning to TRBD2. CDR3 length: 15 amino acids. Germline V gives CDR1 MDHEN, CDR2 SYDVKM. Germline trimming cut 2 bases from V and 5 bases from J; bases unmatched to any gene: 6.

This clone was seen a few times. This rearrangement joins TRBV28 to TRBJ2-1; the match to TRBD2 covers 10 bases. The CDR3 sequence is 16 residues long. Germline V gene lookup returns CDR1 MDHEN and CDR2 SYDVKM. Trimming took 8 bases from V and 5 from J; bases not matched to a gene: 12. In DNA, the CDR3 is TGTGCCAGCGAAGAGGCTAGCGGGAGTGGGAACAATGAGCAGTTCTTC. Encoded protein: CASEEASGSGNNEQFF.

The chain joins TRBV7-2 to TRBJ1-4; a weak D match, TRBD1 (6 bases). CDR3 size: 15 residues. V lost 5 bases and J lost 6, with 16 bases in between. CDR1 and CDR2 (germline): SGHTA, FQGNSA. The CDR3 nucleotides are TGTGCCAGCAGCCACGAGGGGGGGCGTGATGAAAAACTGTTTTTT. Its translation is CASSHEGGRDEKLFF.

The CDR3 reads CASGSGRGNEQFF. DNA of the CDR3: TGTGCCAGTGGGAGCGGGAGAGGCAATGAGCAGTTCTTC. This chain links TRBV6-5 with TRBJ2-1; 8 bases match TRBD2. Trimming at V came to 9 bases and at J to 6 bases, leaving 7 bases not matched to a gene. There are 13 residues in the CDR3. Per germline, CDR1 MNHEY and CDR2 SVGAGI.

The chain uses TRBV5-1 and TRBJ2-1; possible D gene TRBD2, 6 bases. V lost 4 bases and J 4 bases, leaving 12 bases between the germline ends. From germline, CDR1 is SGHRS and CDR2 YFSETQ. CDR3 length: 14 amino acids. The CDR3 nucleotides are TGCGCCAGCAGCGCGCCGGGAGCTTACAATGAGCAGTTCTTC. This encodes CASSAPGAYNEQFF.